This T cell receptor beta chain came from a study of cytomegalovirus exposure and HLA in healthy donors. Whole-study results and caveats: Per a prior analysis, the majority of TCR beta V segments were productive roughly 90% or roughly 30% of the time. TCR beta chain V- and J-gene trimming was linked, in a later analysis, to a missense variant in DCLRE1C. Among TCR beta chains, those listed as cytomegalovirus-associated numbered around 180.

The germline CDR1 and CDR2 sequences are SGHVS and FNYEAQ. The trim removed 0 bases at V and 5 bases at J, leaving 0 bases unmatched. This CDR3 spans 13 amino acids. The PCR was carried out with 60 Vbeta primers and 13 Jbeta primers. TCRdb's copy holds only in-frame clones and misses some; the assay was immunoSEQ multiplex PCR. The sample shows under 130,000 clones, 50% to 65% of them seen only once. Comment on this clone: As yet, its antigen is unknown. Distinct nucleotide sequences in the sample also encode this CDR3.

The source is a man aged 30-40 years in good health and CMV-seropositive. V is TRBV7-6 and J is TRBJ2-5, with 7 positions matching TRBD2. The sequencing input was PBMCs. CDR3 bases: TGTGCCAGCAGCTTAGCGGGGGGGGAGACCCAGTACTTC. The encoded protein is CASSLAGGETQYF.